This entry lists 25 T cell receptor beta chains sequenced from one sample in a study of blood T cells in healthy people across ages. Using a J-beta primer mix together with a sample-barcoded 5' primer, a second PCR was run for about 6 to 11 cycles. MiXCR was run by TCRdb on the 5' RACE reads, yielding one entry per CDR3 protein. The sample holds roughly 800,000 distinct CDR3 sequences, approximately 25% seen once. In addition, the sample was reused for a study of T cells of mothers and their children.

Specimen: blood. Source of these receptors: a boy younger than 18 in good health.

Only a few counts were recorded for this clonotype. This chain uses TRBV28 with TRBJ1-4, with 11 bases that match TRBD1. Trimming took 4 bases from V and 7 from J; bases not matched to a gene: 5. This CDR3 region has 15 residues. In germline, CDR1 is MDHEN, CDR2 SYDVKM. CDR3 region: CASSSFGTGGEKLFF. For the CDR3, the DNA is TGTGCCAGCAGTTCCTTCGGGACAGGGGGTGAAAAACTGTTTTTT.

The chain is built from TRBV3-1 and TRBJ1-1; D perhaps matches TRBD1 (6 bases). This CDR3 is built from 16 residues. The germline gives CDR1 LGHDT, CDR2 YNNKEL (reference sequence). V was trimmed by 3 bases and J by 5 bases, leaving 19 bases between them. The CDR3 protein is CASSHHQMGGRTEAFF. The CDR3, as DNA: TGTGCCAGCAGCCATCACCAAATGGGGGGGCGGACTGAAGCTTTCTTT.

This chain connects TRBV7-3 to TRBJ2-3, with TRBD1 as a possible D gene (7 bases). V was pared by 1 base and J by 10 bases, with 24 bases between. CDR1 is SGHTA and CDR2 is FQGTGA in the germline V gene. The CDR3 length is 17 residues. The CDR3 DNA follows: TGTGCCAGCAGCTTAAATTCGGGCGGGACAGTGGGTGAGGCGCAGTATTTT. It codes for CASSLNSGGTVGEAQYF.

The chain recombines TRBV7-6 with TRBJ1-4; tentative D call: TRBD1 (5 bases). The length of the CDR3 is 14 residues. V lost 5 bases to trimming and J lost 4 bases, with 11 bases between them. CDR1 and CDR2 (germline): SGHVS, FNYEAQ. In DNA, the CDR3 is TGTGCCAGCAGCAGGGACGGAGTTAATGAAAAACTGTTTTTT. Protein sequence: CASSRDGVNEKLFF.

V usage is TRBV12-5 and J usage is TRBJ2-2, with a tentative D call TRBD2 (5 bases). The germline V gene encodes CDR1 LGHNT and CDR2 FRNRAP. V shed 1 base and J shed 6 bases, with 12 bases lying between them. The CDR3 contains 15 residues. The CDR3 region has the DNA TGTGCTAGTGGTTTGGGGGTTAGCGTGCCCGGGGAGCTGTTTTTT. The encoded protein is CASGLGVSVPGELFF.

This clonotype appeared a few times. The chain carries TRBV11-2 and TRBJ2-5; 7 nucleotides align to TRBD2. The J call is in doubt because the DNA end fits TRBJ2-7 better. The CDR3 runs to 15 residues. The germline V gene encodes CDR1 SGHAT and CDR2 FQNNGV. This CDR3 reads CASSSIAGRSYEQYF. The CDR3 DNA follows: TGTGCCAGCAGTAGTATAGCGGGTAGATCCTACGAGCAGTACTTC.

CDR3 in DNA: TGTGCCAGCAGCTTAGTCGTGACCTACAATGAGCAGTTCTTC. It is translated as CASSLVVTYNEQFF. The gene calls are TRBV7-9 and TRBJ2-1; D uncertain. Germline lookup yields CDR1 SEHNR and CDR2 FQNEAQ (reference sequence). V gave up 1 base and J gave up 2 bases, with 6 bases separating them. CDR3 length: 14 residues.

This chain joins TRBV7-8 and TRBJ1-2; D might be TRBD1 (5 bases). Trimming pared 5 bases from V and 4 bases from J, leaving 8 bases between. This CDR3 region has 12 residues. Germline values: CDR1 SGHVS, CDR2 FQNEAQ. This CDR3 reads CASSRDSYGYTF. The CDR3 bases are TGTGCCAGCAGCCGCGACAGCTATGGCTACACCTTC.

This clonotype was seen only a few times. The genes are TRBV7-9 and TRBJ2-3; TRBD2 aligns across 7 bases. This CDR3 contains 16 residues. V lost 1 base, J lost 2 bases, and 6 bases stayed unmatched. Germline CDR1 and CDR2: SEHNR and FQNEAQ (reference sequence). The CDR3 sequence is CASSLEGLLVTDTQYF. CDR3 nucleotides: TGTGCCAGCAGCTTAGAGGGACTACTCGTCACAGATACGCAGTATTTT.

With respect to this clonotype: A read error may account for a junction end that differs from germline. The gene calls are TRBV4-3 and TRBJ2-1; D is possibly TRBD1 or TRBD2 (5 bases each). The V gene's germline CDR1 is LGHNA and CDR2 YSLEER. CDR3 length: 16 amino acids. For the CDR3, the DNA is TGCGCCAGCAGCCAATCAAGGGGACGTTCCTGCAATGAGCAGTTCTTC. Translating gives CASSQSRGRSCNEQFF.

This clonotype has more than one count but fewer than ten. This sequence joins TRBV5-1 and TRBJ2-5; maybe TRBD2 (6 bases). Trimming cost V 0 bases and J 4 bases, with 16 bases left between them. Germline V CDR1 and CDR2: SGHRS, YFSETQ. This CDR3 spans 16 amino acids. CDR3 loop: CASSLVYGSGLETQYF. CDR3 DNA sequence: TGCGCCAGCAGCTTGGTTTACGGGAGTGGGTTAGAGACCCAGTACTTC.

This clonotype turned up a few times. The chain carries TRBV20-1 and TRBJ1-1; D not resolved. The CDR3 sequence is 13 residues long. Germline-derived CDR1 and CDR2 are DFQATT and SNEGSKA (reference sequence). Trimming took off 2 bases at V and 0 bases at J, with 7 bases between the two ends. The CDR3 reads CSARSGLNTEAFF. The CDR3 nucleotides are TGCAGTGCTAGAAGCGGGTTGAACACTGAAGCTTTCTTT.

The chain carries TRBV2 and TRBJ2-3; D gene ambiguous. CDR3 length: 17 residues. V dropped 4 bases and J dropped 5 bases, with 22 bases sitting between them. CDR1 SNHLY and CDR2 FYNNEI come from the germline V gene. DNA of the CDR3: TGTGCCAGCAGTGTGTCCCCTACCAGGAAGCAAGGAGATACGCAGTATTTT. Amino acids: CASSVSPTRKQGDTQYF.

V usage is TRBV20-1 and J usage is TRBJ1-1; TRBD1 matches 8 bases. Looked up from germline, CDR1 is DFQATT and CDR2 is SNEGSKA (reference sequence). J lost 8 bases, V lost 4 bases, and 6 bases had no gene match. The CDR3 loop spans 12 amino acids. CDR3: CSAKGQVVEAFF. The CDR3 coding sequence is TGCAGTGCTAAGGGACAGGTAGTCGAAGCTTTCTTT.

This clonotype was detected only a few times. The chain is built from TRBV5-1 and TRBJ2-3; 10 bases match TRBD2. Germline-derived CDR1 and CDR2 are SGHRS and YFSETQ. With 2 bases clipped from V and 6 bases from J, the junction kept 12 bases outside the gene matches. This CDR3 is built from 17 residues. The CDR3 DNA is TGCGCCAGCAGCTTAAAATTTAGCGGGAGGCCGGGGGATACGCAGTATTTT. This sequence encodes CASSLKFSGRPGDTQYF.

This clonotype was detected only a few times. This chain connects TRBV7-2 to TRBJ2-5; 7 bases are shared with TRBD2. With 7 bases clipped from V and 3 bases from J, the junction kept 20 bases outside the gene matches. Per germline, CDR1 SGHTA and CDR2 FQGNSA. The CDR3 is 18 residues long. The CDR3 coding sequence is TGTGCCAGCAACCGGGCGGCTAGCGGACTGGAGGTAGAAGAGACCCAGTACTTC. Translating it yields CASNRAASGLEVEETQYF.

This chain joins TRBV9 and TRBJ2-7; a possible D gene is TRBD1 (6 bases). In germline, CDR1 is SGDLS, CDR2 YYNGEE. The V gene lost 5 bases and the J gene lost 0 bases, with 12 bases spanning the gap. There are 14 residues in the CDR3. In DNA form, the CDR3 reads TGTGCCAGCAGTGACAGGCCTGCCTCCTACGAGCAGTACTTC. It encodes CASSDRPASYEQYF.

J is TRBJ2-7 and V is TRBV2; D is possibly TRBD1 (6 bases). Germline V gene data show CDR1 as SNHLY and CDR2 as FYNNEI. The CDR3 covers 13 residues. Trimming took 7 bases from V and 3 from J, leaving 13 bases between them. The CDR3 loop is CASTNRENYEQYF. CDR3 sequence (DNA): TGTGCCAGCACAAACAGGGAGAACTACGAGCAGTACTTC.

The J gene is TRBJ2-5, the V gene TRBV6-2 or TRBV6-3, with D perhaps matching TRBD2 (6 bases). The end of the DNA aligns better with TRBJ2-1, so the J call may be wrong. There are 15 residues in the CDR3. Germline values: CDR1 MNHEY, CDR2 SVGEGT. CDR3: CASSSLREEGAEQFF. CDR3 nucleotides: TGTGCCAGCAGTAGCCTGAGAGAGGAGGGCGCTGAGCAGTTCTTC.

This clonotype was found a few times. The chain combines TRBV12-3 or TRBV12-4 with TRBJ2-5, with unresolved D. The DNA matches TRBJ2-1 better at its end, which makes the J call doubtful. The CDR3 is 13 residues long. CDR3 nucleotide sequence: TGTGCCAGCAGTTATGGGGTTCTGGGTGAGCAGTTCTTC. This gives the protein CASSYGVLGEQFF.

The rearrangement uses TRBV28 and TRBJ2-5; weak D call: TRBD1 (5 bases). CDR1 is MDHEN, CDR2 SYDVKM, per germline. The CDR3 is made up of 14 amino acids. The germline V and J ends were trimmed by 3 bases and 5 bases, with 13 bases remaining between them. The CDR3 DNA reads as TGTGCCAGCAGTTTGAAAGGCAGGGCGGAGACCCAGTACTTC. The encoded protein is CASSLKGRAETQYF.

This clonotype was counted only a few times. V and J are TRBV12-3 or TRBV12-4 and TRBJ2-3, with TRBD2 matching over 8 bases. V was pared by 4 bases and J by 6 bases, with 9 bases of the junction left unmatched. The CDR3 length is 15 residues. CDR3 residues: CASSSTSGPVDTQYF. The CDR3 DNA is TGTGCCAGCAGTTCAACTAGCGGCCCGGTCGATACGCAGTATTTT.

This clonotype appeared a few times. V gene TRBV7-2 combines with J gene TRBJ1-4; D ambiguous. The CDR3 spans 16 residues. V was clipped by 1 base and J by 8 bases, with 17 bases between them. Germline V gene data show CDR1 as SGHTA and CDR2 as FQGNSA. CDR3 coding DNA: TGTGCCAGCAGCTTAGATCTTGGCCCTCTTGGGGAAAAACTGTTTTTT. Translated, it gives CASSLDLGPLGEKLFF.

The genes are TRBV6-2 or TRBV6-3 and TRBJ2-5; tentatively, D is TRBD1 or TRBD2 (6 bases each). Germline V gene sequence: CDR1 MNHEY, CDR2 SVGEGT. The CDR3 contains 11 residues. The CDR3 loop is CAGGSGEVQYF. The CDR3 DNA reads TGTGCGGGGGGTTCAGGGGAAGTCCAGTACTTC.

V gene TRBV12-3 or TRBV12-4 combines with J gene TRBJ1-5, with TRBD1 matching over 10 bases. CDR3 length equals 16 residues. The J segment lost 6 bases and the V segment lost 6 bases, leaving 11 bases of the junction unmatched. In DNA form, the CDR3 reads TGTGCCAGCAGACCCACGACAGGGGGCCGACGTCAGCCCCAGCATTTT. The encoded protein is CASRPTTGGRRQPQHF.